Following are 21 T cell receptor beta chains from one sample sequenced in a study of human T cells and chemical hapten exposure. One entry per CDR3 protein, called by TCRdb with MiXCR from the RACE reads. The data contain roughly 100,000 distinct CDR3 sequences, roughly 8% of them singletons. Time point in this sample: healthy volunteer bleed at 2 weeks. Extraction yielded total RNA from whole blood (unfractionated). The source material was whole blood. Receptors originate from a female donor in good health. Some clones in this sample may be carry-over from other donors' samples.

This clonotype came up many times. The rearrangement links TRBV21-1 to TRBJ2-5; TRBD1 is the table's D call, not checked against the DNA. TRBV21-1 is designated a pseudogene. This CDR3 region has 15 residues. The CDR3, as DNA: TGTGCCAGCAGCAAAGACACAGGGGGAGAAGAGACCCAGTACTTC. Its protein product is CASSKDTGGEETQYF.

This clonotype was detected many times. The chain joins TRBV11-2 to TRBJ2-7; tentative D call: TRBD2 (6 bases). The CDR3 loop spans 17 amino acids. V was trimmed by 4 bases and J by 5 bases, leaving 24 bases between them. Germline loops: CDR1 SGHAT, CDR2 FQNNGV. The CDR3 reads CASSSRSSGSWVDEQYF. CDR3 nucleotide sequence: TGTGCCAGCAGCTCCCGGAGTAGCGGAAGCTGGGTTGACGAGCAGTACTTC. Combining the CDR3 with reference TRBV11-2 and TRBJ2-7 gives the whole variable domain EAGVAQSPRYKIIEKRQSVAFWCNPISGHATLYWYQQILGQGPKLLIQFQNNGVVDDSQLPKDRFSAERLKGVDSTLKIQPAKLEDSAVYLCASSSRSSGSWVDEQYFGPGTRLTVT.

This clonotype has a count of ten or more. The chain couples TRBV7-2 to TRBJ1-5, with D unclear. V lost 0 bases and J lost 7, with 13 bases in between. In germline, CDR1 is SGHTA, CDR2 FQGNSA. CDR3 length equals 15 residues. CDR3 sequence (DNA): TGTGCCAGCAGCTTAGCATCCGGGTTAGGCCAGCCCCAGCATTTT. It is translated as CASSLASGLGQPQHF.

The chain carries TRBV4-3 and TRBJ2-7; TRBD2 aligns across 8 bases. The CDR3 contains 9 residues. Germline lookup yields CDR1 LGHNA and CDR2 YSLEER. In nucleotides, the CDR3 is TGCGCCAGCAGCCAAGTAGCGGGAGTC. It encodes CASSQVAGV.

The chain has TRBV11-2 and TRBJ1-1; the D gene is possibly TRBD1 (5 bases). The CDR3 length is 15 residues. Per the germline V gene, CDR1 is SGHAT and CDR2 is FQNNGV. Trimming took 5 bases from V and 5 from J, leaving 18 bases between them. CDR3 in amino acids: CASSPAGPLRTEAFF. The DNA for the CDR3 is TGTGCCAGCAGCCCCGCGGGGCCCCTCAGGACTGAAGCTTTCTTT.

This clonotype was seen at least ten times. The chain joins TRBV20-1 to TRBJ1-5, with D maybe TRBD1 (5 bases). Germline CDR1 is DFQATT and CDR2 is SNEGSKA (reference sequence). CDR3 length: 16 amino acids. The V end was cut by 1 base, the J end by 3 bases, with 16 bases between. In DNA form, the CDR3 reads TGCAGTGCTAGAGGCCTGGACACGTTGAACAATCAGCCCCAGCATTTT. Its translation is CSARGLDTLNNQPQHF.

This clonotype has only a few counts. The chain recombines TRBV20-1 with TRBJ2-3; 7 positions agree with TRBD1. This CDR3 spans 13 amino acids. CDR1 and CDR2 (germline): DFQATT, SNEGSKA (reference sequence). V trimming: 4 bases; J trimming: 6 bases; junction bases outside the gene matches: 7. CDR3 coding DNA: TGCAGTGCTAAGACAGGGACGGGGGATACGCAGTATTTT. It encodes CSAKTGTGDTQYF.

There are many counts of this clonotype. This chain links TRBV18 with TRBJ1-1; the match to TRBD1 covers 11 bases. V was clipped by 4 bases and J by 6 bases; unmatched bases: 7. Germline-derived CDR1 and CDR2 are KGHSH and LQKENI. This CDR3 spans 15 amino acids. The CDR3 region is CASSRTGGSFAEAFF. The CDR3 region has the DNA TGTGCCAGCTCACGGACAGGGGGCTCTTTCGCTGAAGCTTTCTTT.

This clonotype has only a few counts. CDR3 in amino acids: CASSSDLNTEAFF. DNA for the CDR3: TGTGCCAGCAGCTCTGACCTGAACACTGAAGCTTTCTTT. The rearrangement joins TRBV11-2 to TRBJ1-1; D remains unclear. In germline, CDR1 is SGHAT, CDR2 FQNNGV. Trimming removed 4 bases at V and 0 bases at J, with 6 bases between. The CDR3 is 13 amino acids.

This clonotype was seen many times. The V call is TRBV7-9, the J call TRBJ2-7; D is undetermined. The CDR3 has 12 amino acids. Trimming left V 4 bases short and J 0 bases short, with 4 bases between. Germline CDR1 reads SEHNR; CDR2 reads FQNEAQ (reference sequence). The CDR3 is CASSSSSYEQYF. CDR3 DNA sequence: TGTGCCAGCAGCTCGAGCTCCTACGAGCAGTACTTC.

This clonotype was seen a handful of times. The J gene is TRBJ2-5, the V gene TRBV29-1; no definite D call. This CDR3 comprises 12 residues. The V and J ends lost 8 bases and 5 bases respectively, with 15 bases between them. Germline loops: CDR1 SQVTM, CDR2 ANQGSEA. CDR3 DNA sequence: TGCAGCACGGGCGGACCAGTCGAGACCCAGTACTTC. Encoded protein: CSTGGPVETQYF.

This chain joins TRBV9 and TRBJ2-1; tentative D call: TRBD2 (6 bases). V lost 0 bases and J 5 bases, leaving 18 bases between the germline ends. The CDR3 loop spans 17 amino acids. Germline V gene data show CDR1 as SGDLS and CDR2 as YYNGEE. This chain's CDR3 is CASSVDAGTGFNNEQFF. The CDR3 nucleotides are TGTGCCAGCAGCGTAGACGCCGGGACTGGCTTTAACAATGAGCAGTTCTTC. Drawing the rest from reference TRBV9 and TRBJ2-1, the complete variable domain is DSGVTQTPKHLITATGQRVTLRCSPRSGDLSVYWYQQSLDQGLQFLIQYYNGEERAKGNILERFSAQQFPDLHSELNLSSLELGDSALYFCASSVDAGTGFNNEQFFGPGTRLTVL.

The chain carries TRBV2 and TRBJ2-1; D unclear. CDR1 and CDR2 from the germline V gene are SNHLY and FYNNEI. V lost 6 bases and J lost 8, with 11 bases in between. The CDR3 is 12 residues long. The CDR3 spells CASRSIPDEQFF. DNA of the CDR3: TGTGCCAGCAGGTCGATTCCCGATGAGCAGTTCTTC. The full variable domain, its missing parts supplied by reference TRBV2 and TRBJ2-1, is EPEVTQTPSHQVTQMGQEVILRCVPISNHLYFYWYRQILGQKVEFLVSFYNNEISEKSEIFDDQFSVERPDGSNFTLKIRSTKLEDSAMYFCASRSIPDEQFFGPGTRLTVL.

A few counts support this clonotype. J is TRBJ1-1 and V is TRBV7-6; the D gene is possibly TRBD1 (5 bases). Trimming removed 7 bases at V and 4 bases at J, with 19 bases between. The CDR3 loop spans 15 amino acids. Per the germline V gene, CDR1 is SGHVS and CDR2 is FNYEAQ. CDR3 region: CASTLSRDGLTEAFF. DNA of the CDR3: TGTGCCAGCACCCTTAGTCGGGACGGACTCACTGAAGCTTTCTTT. The whole variable domain, remainder taken from reference TRBV7-6 and TRBJ1-1, is GAGVSQSPRYKVTKRGQDVALRCDPISGHVSLYWYRQALGQGPEFLTYFNYEAQQDKSGLPNDRFSAERPEGSISTLTIQRTEQRDSAMYRCASTLSRDGLTEAFFGQGTRLTVV.

CDR3 sequence: CASSEDLTVTREAFF. In DNA, the CDR3 is TGTGCCAGCAGTGAGGATCTGACGGTGACACGTGAAGCTTTCTTT. This rearrangement joins TRBV2 to TRBJ1-1; D gene unclear. CDR3 length: 15 residues. The ends were cut back, 3 bases at V and 7 bases at J, with 18 bases in the middle. Per the germline V gene, CDR1 is SNHLY and CDR2 is FYNNEI.

The chain employs TRBV5-1 and TRBJ2-5; D uncertain. This CDR3 contains 13 residues. Per the germline V gene, CDR1 is SGHRS and CDR2 is YFSETQ. V was cut by 0 bases and J by 1 base, with 4 bases left in between. CDR3: CASSLVTQETQYF. The CDR3 nucleotides read TGCGCCAGCAGCTTGGTCACCCAAGAGACCCAGTACTTC.

This clonotype showed up just a few times. The J gene is TRBJ1-1, the V gene TRBV5-1; TRBD1 matches at 7 bases. Germline lookup yields CDR1 SGHRS and CDR2 YFSETQ. The ends lost 4 bases at V and 3 bases at J; junction bases unmatched: 9. This CDR3 has 15 residues. CDR3 protein: CASSGRQGFDTEAFF. The CDR3 nucleotides are TGCGCCAGCAGCGGGAGACAGGGCTTTGACACTGAAGCTTTCTTT.

This clonotype was detected only a few times. The genes are TRBV6-2 or TRBV6-3 and TRBJ2-5; either TRBD1 or TRBD2 may fit D (5 bases each). V was pared by 6 bases and J by 1 base, with 9 bases between. Germline assignment: CDR1 MNHEY and CDR2 SVGEGT. The CDR3 spans 13 residues. Here the CDR3 DNA reads TGTGCCAGCAGCTGGGGGTTCCAAGAGACCCAGTACTTC. Amino acids: CASSWGFQETQYF.

The chain uses TRBV7-2 and TRBJ2-3; TRBD2 matches at 8 bases. The V and J ends lost 2 bases and 10 bases, in that order; junction bases with no gene match: 11. Germline CDR1 and CDR2: SGHTA and FQGNSA. The CDR3 has 15 amino acids. In DNA, the CDR3 is TGTGCCAGCAGCTTATCGGGACTAGGGGCTCAAGCGCAGTATTTT. Translating it yields CASSLSGLGAQAQYF.

V usage is TRBV5-1 and J usage is TRBJ2-1, with D possibly TRBD2 on 6 matching bases. The germline V and J ends were trimmed by 0 bases and 3 bases, with 7 bases remaining between them. The CDR3 is made up of 14 amino acids. Germline values: CDR1 SGHRS, CDR2 YFSETQ. The CDR3, as DNA: TGCGCCAGCAGCTTGGGGCGGGACTACAATGAGCAGTTCTTC. Translation gives CASSLGRDYNEQFF.

This clonotype showed up just a few times. The genes are TRBV13 and TRBJ2-3, with D perhaps assigned TRBD1 or TRBD2 (5 bases each). The CDR3 runs to 17 residues. The germline V gene has CDR1 PRHDT and CDR2 FYEKMQ (reference sequence). Trimming shortened V by 5 bases and J by 4 bases, and 22 bases separated the two germline ends. The CDR3: CASSGGPAETGPDTQYF. As DNA, the CDR3 is TGTGCCAGCAGCGGAGGCCCCGCGGAGACGGGGCCAGATACGCAGTATTTT.